This T cell receptor (beta chain) appears in the sequencing data of a study of cytotoxic CD8 clonotypes in ibrutinib-treated CLL. Study-wide points: On treatment, the uncommon public clonotypes contracted or remained stable.

Profiling relied on immunoSEQ multiplex PCR, and the TCRdb table lists in-frame clones only, not all of them. The sample shows about 130,000 clones, 75% to 90% of them seen only once. V lost 6 bases and J lost 2, with 18 bases in between. The CDR3 is 15 residues long. Germline assignment: CDR1 SGDLS and CDR2 YYNGEE. With respect to this clone: Its antigen is unknown.

The sequence came from a human donor with chronic lymphocytic leukemia. The sample here was PBMCs, taken after 24 months of ibrutinib treatment. The chain uses TRBV9 and TRBJ2-7; no reliable D call. The CDR3 here is CASILPTARTYEQYF. CDR3 DNA: TGTGCCAGCATCCTACCAACGGCCAGAACCTACGAGCAGTACTTC.